This T cell receptor beta chain was sequenced in a study of blood T cell repertoires in COVID-19 (dated by TCRdb to about 2020). For context, the study as a whole: Samples from collaborators originated in the United States, Italy and Spain and spanned both the acute and convalescent phases of COVID-19. The samples were drawn from two sources: the first 160 participants of the ongoing ImmuneRACE study, and 1,000 to 1,500 subjects contributed by 6 global collaborators. Nearly every sample came with metadata listing a de-identified subject ID, COVID-19 status, age in years and sex. HLA class I and class II types, where available, came from metadata supplied by the sample provider rather than from assay-based typing. The prospective study material was composed of cDNA or gDNA derived from T cells, B-cell-depleted T cells, or PBMCs. A freely available public database, intended as a resource for researchers studying the immune response to SARS-CoV-2, is where the repertoires were released. Deeply sampled blood TCRbeta repertoires from subjects exposed to, actively infected with, or recovered from COVID-19 were included in the dataset. Study-wide conclusions, independent of this receptor: The amount of clinical and demographic metadata varied by source and participant and was provided uncurated.

This clone was counted a single time. Its antigen target is currently unknown. No much larger clonotype is one base removed from it; base qualities were not supplied. Whole blood was collected in K2EDTA tubes by collaborating institutions according to the institutions' own protocols. For TCRbeta analysis, collaborators shipped samples in one of three forms: frozen whole blood, isolated PBMCs, or DNA extracted from either of those sample types. The germline V gene provides CDR1 SQVTM and CDR2 ANQGSEA. The CDR3 contains 13 residues, cysteine and phenylalanine counted. Only the CDR3 DNA stays, 39 bases, in frame from base 1. At the junction V is shortened by 3 bases and J by 6 bases; bases outside the gene matches: 8. TCRbeta CDR3 regions were amplified from genomic DNA using the immunoSEQ Assay, a bias-controlled multiplex PCR. As for the authors' bioinformatics: The number of nucleated cells in each sample was estimated by amplification of reference gene primers within the assay. Sequence reads were collapsed and filtered to measure the absolute abundance of every unique TCRbeta CDR3 rearrangement. Productive Simpson clonality was computed per sample as the square root of Simpson's diversity index over productive rearrangements. TCRdb provides this immuneACCESS table in a form limited to in-frame rearrangements. Some clones are lacking; in checked studies, under half of them reflect an unresolved V gene, and why the rest are absent is not known. V and J calls and clone size follow that table, whereas D and trimming were derived from the DNA. Across this sample there are hundreds of thousands of clones, with nearly 90% seen only once. The ten largest account for 0.65% to 0.8% of the sample.

The rearranged segments are TRBV29-1 and TRBJ2-7, and 7 junction bases match TRBD2. This clonotype was obtained from a human donor in a cohort sampled during active COVID-19. Sequenced input: peripheral blood. The CDR3 is CSVDGGGRGEQYF. In nucleotides, the sequence is TGCAGCGTTGATGGGGGGGGTCGAGGCGAGCAGTACTTC.